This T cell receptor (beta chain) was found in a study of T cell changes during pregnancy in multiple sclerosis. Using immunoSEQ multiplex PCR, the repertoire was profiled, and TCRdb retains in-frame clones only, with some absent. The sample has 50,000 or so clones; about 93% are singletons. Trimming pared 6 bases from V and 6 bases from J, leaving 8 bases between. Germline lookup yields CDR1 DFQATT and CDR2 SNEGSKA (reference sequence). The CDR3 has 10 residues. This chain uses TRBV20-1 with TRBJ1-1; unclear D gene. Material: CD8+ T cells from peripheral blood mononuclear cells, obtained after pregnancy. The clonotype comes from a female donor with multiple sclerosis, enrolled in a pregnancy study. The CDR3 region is CSALTAEAFF. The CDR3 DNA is TGCAGTGCATTAACAGCTGAAGCTTTCTTT.